The next 7 T cell receptor beta chains were all read from a single sample in a study of blood T cell repertoires in COVID-19. Method: immunoSEQ multiplex PCR; TCRdb's copy keeps in-frame clones and lacks some. Of about 160,000 clones listed, about 90% are singletons. The sequenced sample was peripheral blood. These receptors were collected from a man aged 25 to 45 with COVID-19, enrolled during active disease.

V usage is TRBV6-6 and J usage is TRBJ1-5; 7 bases line up with TRBD1. Germline V gene sequence: CDR1 MNHNY, CDR2 SVGAGI (reference sequence). With 7 bases clipped from V and 4 bases from J, the junction kept 10 bases outside the gene matches. This CDR3 spans 15 amino acids. CDR3 sequence (DNA): TGTGCCAGCACCTGGAGGGGACAGACAAATCAGCCCCAGCATTTT. Amino acid sequence: CASTWRGQTNQPQHF.

The rearrangement links TRBV27 to TRBJ2-5; 9 nucleotides agree with TRBD1. J was trimmed by 3 bases and V by 3 bases; bases with no gene match: 5. This CDR3 has 15 residues. Germline lookup yields CDR1 MNHEY and CDR2 SMNVEV (reference sequence). CDR3 sequence (DNA): TGTGCCAGCAGTTTTGTATGGACAGGGGAAGAGACCCAGTACTTC. Protein sequence: CASSFVWTGEETQYF.

The chain joins TRBV19 to TRBJ1-1; TRBD1 agrees at 9 bases. V lost 4 bases to trimming and J lost 5 bases; unmatched junction nucleotides: 2. The CDR3 extends over 13 amino acids. Germline assignment: CDR1 LNHDA and CDR2 SQIVND (reference sequence). The CDR3 DNA is TGTGCCAGTAGTACCGACAGGGGGACTGAAGCTTTCTTT. As protein: CASSTDRGTEAFF. Complete variable domain (other parts from reference TRBV19 and TRBJ1-1): DGGITQSPKYLFRKEGQNVTLSCEQNLNHDAMYWYRQDPGQGLRLIYYSQIVNDFQKGDIAEGYSVSREKKESFPLTVTSAQKNPTAFYLCASSTDRGTEAFFGQGTRLTVV.

The chain uses TRBV18 and TRBJ1-1; perhaps TRBD1 as D (5 bases). Germline V gives CDR1 KGHSH, CDR2 LQKENI. CDR3 length: 15 residues. The V end was cut by 0 bases, the J end by 3 bases, with 11 bases between. The CDR3 protein is CASSPPEGWYTEAFF. In DNA form, the CDR3 reads TGTGCCAGCTCACCACCGGAGGGGTGGTACACTGAAGCTTTCTTT.

The genes are TRBV5-4 and TRBJ1-1; D unclear. This CDR3 spans 12 amino acids. Germline V gene sequence: CDR1 SGHNT, CDR2 YYREEE (reference sequence). Trimming took 3 bases from V and 7 from J, leaving 10 bases between them. CDR3 residues: CASSSPGVEAFF. For the CDR3, the DNA is TGTGCCAGCAGCTCGCCGGGAGTTGAAGCTTTCTTT.

This sequence joins TRBV6-2 or TRBV6-3 and TRBJ1-4, with TRBD1 as a possible D gene (5 bases). The CDR3 runs to 15 residues. Per the germline V gene, CDR1 is MNHEY and CDR2 is SVGEGT. The germline V and J ends were trimmed by 6 bases and 0 bases, with 11 bases remaining between them. The CDR3 sequence: CASSPDTSTNEKLFF. The CDR3 DNA follows: TGTGCCAGCAGCCCGGACACCTCAACTAATGAAAAACTGTTTTTT.

J is TRBJ1-1 and V is TRBV10-3; maybe TRBD1 (6 bases). Germline CDR1 is ENHRY and CDR2 is SYGVKD. Trimming left V 3 bases short and J 4 bases short, with 18 bases between. CDR3 length equals 16 residues. DNA for the CDR3: TGTGCCATCAGTGATCCCTCACAGGGCGGTGGCACTGAAGCTTTCTTT. Translation: CAISDPSQGGGTEAFF.